This entry lists 18 T cell receptor beta chains sequenced from one sample in a study of shared clonotypes between healthy human individuals. Produced via immunoSEQ multiplex PCR; TCRdb's table is partial and in-frame only. The sample holds about 1.5 million clones, about 98% seen once. Sequenced material: naive CD4+ T cells sorted from blood. Documented subset: CD45RA+ positively selected. These receptors were obtained from a man aged 30 to 45 in good health.

This clone turned up a few times. In the same sample, other DNA sequences code for this CDR3. The chain uses TRBV30 and TRBJ2-7, with 7 bases lining up with TRBD2. This CDR3 contains 12 residues. Germline V gives CDR1 GTSNPN, CDR2 SVGIG (reference sequence). With V trimmed by 4 bases and J by 2 bases, 2 bases remained unmatched. In nucleotides, the CDR3 is TGTGCCTGGACTAGCGGAACCTACGAGCAGTACTTC. It yields the protein CAWTSGTYEQYF.

The chain links TRBV28 to TRBJ2-5; TRBD2 is a possible D gene (6 bases). V lost 5 bases, J lost 5 bases, and 18 bases lay in between. The length of the CDR3 is 15 residues. Germline CDR1 MDHEN, CDR2 SYDVKM. DNA for the CDR3: TGTGCCAGCAGTCTCCAGACTAGTGGGGGGGAGACCCAGTACTTC. Translating it yields CASSLQTSGGETQYF.

This clone was recorded only once. The gene calls are TRBV5-1 and TRBJ2-3; 13 positions match TRBD2. The CDR3 length is 18 residues. The V segment lost 2 bases and the J segment 2 bases; nucleotides outside the gene matches: 8. Germline CDR1 SGHRS, CDR2 YFSETQ. CDR3 sequence reads: CASSLETSGRPHTDTQYF. The CDR3 nucleotides are TGCGCCAGCAGCTTAGAGACTAGCGGGAGGCCGCACACAGATACGCAGTATTTT.

The rearrangement uses TRBV7-6 and TRBJ2-4; TRBD2 aligns across 9 bases. CDR3 size: 18 residues. With 5 bases clipped from V and 0 bases from J, the junction kept 11 bases outside the gene matches. The germline V gene has CDR1 SGHVS and CDR2 FNYEAQ. CDR3: CASSPGGLAGLAKNIQYF. The CDR3 DNA reads as TGTGCCAGCAGCCCTGGGGGGCTAGCGGGACTAGCCAAAAACATTCAGTACTTC.

CDR3 in amino acids: CASKPSGSHGELFF. The CDR3 DNA sequence: TGTGCCAGCAAACCCTCGGGGAGTCACGGGGAGCTGTTTTTT. The chain employs TRBV9 and TRBJ2-2; D perhaps matches TRBD2 (5 bases). The CDR3 has 14 residues. With 6 bases removed from V and 7 bases from J, the gap between germline ends came to 16 bases. Germline-derived CDR1 and CDR2 are SGDLS and YYNGEE.

The chain has TRBV6-6 and TRBJ1-1; no definite D call. Per germline, CDR1 MNHNY and CDR2 SVGAGI (reference sequence). The V end was cut by 6 bases, the J end by 0 bases, with 14 bases between. CDR3 size: 15 residues. CDR3 amino acids: CASRPPLLMNTEAFF. The CDR3 nucleotides are TGTGCCAGCAGACCTCCACTCTTAATGAACACTGAAGCTTTCTTT.

The rearrangement links TRBV5-1 to TRBJ1-4; 8 bases line up with TRBD1. This CDR3 has 14 amino acids. J lost 7 bases, V lost 2 bases, and 4 bases had no gene match. Germline values: CDR1 SGHRS, CDR2 YFSETQ. CDR3 in amino acids: CASSFRDRSEKLFF. CDR3 DNA sequence: TGCGCCAGCAGCTTCCGGGACAGGAGTGAAAAACTGTTTTTT.

In the case of this clone: The same CDR3 is also encoded by other DNA sequences in this sample. The V call is TRBV18, the J call TRBJ1-1; D not certain. The germline V gene encodes CDR1 KGHSH and CDR2 LQKENI. The length of the CDR3 is 14 residues. V dropped 2 bases and J dropped 7 bases, with 14 bases sitting between them. The CDR3 protein is CASSPDRGLGEAFF. CDR3 nucleotide sequence: TGTGCCAGCTCACCAGATCGAGGGCTGGGTGAAGCTTTCTTT. The whole variable domain, filled in from reference TRBV18 and TRBJ1-1, reads NAGVMQNPRHLVRRRGQEARLRCSPMKGHSHVYWYRQLPEEGLKFMVYLQKENIIDESGMPKERFSAEFPKEGPSILRIQQVVRGDSAAYFCASSPDRGLGEAFFGQGTRLTVV.

The CDR3 region has the DNA TGCACCAGCCCCCTCCGAAAGGAACCAACTAATGAAAAACTGTTTTTT. Encoded protein: CTSPLRKEPTNEKLFF. This chain links TRBV1 with TRBJ1-4. TRBV1 is termed a pseudogene. This CDR3 has 16 amino acids.

Only one count was recorded for this clone. The chain is built from TRBV19 and TRBJ2-7; weak D call: TRBD2 (5 bases). The CDR3 has 15 residues. The V end lost 0 bases, the J end lost 0 bases, and 9 bases lay between the germline ends. Germline V gene data show CDR1 as LNHDA and CDR2 as SQIVND (reference sequence). This CDR3 reads CASSIERAGSYEQYF. CDR3 coding DNA: TGTGCCAGTAGTATAGAAAGGGCGGGCTCCTACGAGCAGTACTTC.

V and J are TRBV28 and TRBJ2-1; 10 nucleotides line up with TRBD1. The CDR3 sequence is 14 residues long. V lost 5 bases to trimming and J lost 7 bases; unmatched junction nucleotides: 5. Germline lookup yields CDR1 MDHEN and CDR2 SYDVKM. CDR3 residues: CASSGRTGGNEQFF. In DNA form, the CDR3 reads TGTGCCAGCAGTGGGAGGACAGGGGGAAATGAGCAGTTCTTC.

The V call is TRBV4-3, the J call TRBJ2-1; D perhaps matches TRBD2 (5 bases). The ends were cut back, 4 bases at V and 6 bases at J, with 10 bases in the middle. The CDR3 contains 13 residues. CDR1 LGHNA and CDR2 YSLEER come from the germline V gene. The CDR3 loop is CASSPEDLNEQFF. The CDR3 DNA is TGCGCCAGCAGCCCGGAGGACCTCAATGAGCAGTTCTTC.

With respect to this clone: The same CDR3 also results from other DNA sequences found in this sample. The rearrangement links TRBV6-5 to TRBJ2-1, with TRBD2 matching 7 bases. Germline CDR1 MNHEY, CDR2 SVGAGI. The V segment lost 0 bases and the J segment 0 bases; nucleotides outside the gene matches: 2. This CDR3 comprises 16 residues. This CDR3 reads CASSYSGGSSYNEQFF. CDR3 DNA sequence: TGTGCCAGCAGTTACTCCGGCGGGAGCTCCTACAATGAGCAGTTCTTC.

The chain is built from TRBV18 and TRBJ2-1, with D maybe TRBD2 (5 bases). V dropped 2 bases and J dropped 0 bases, with 14 bases sitting between them. Germline V lookup: CDR1 KGHSH, CDR2 LQKENI. The CDR3 runs 17 residues. CDR3 nucleotide sequence: TGTGCCAGCTCACCATGGGTGGGCGGGTTCTCCTACAATGAGCAGTTCTTC. This encodes CASSPWVGGFSYNEQFF.

The chain joins TRBV30 to TRBJ2-6; TRBD1 agrees at 8 bases. The CDR3 is 17 amino acids. V was clipped by 3 bases and J by 4 bases; unmatched bases: 11. CDR1 is GTSNPN and CDR2 is SVGIG in the germline V gene (reference sequence). The CDR3 region is CAWSGQGLRWGANVLTF. The CDR3 DNA follows: TGTGCCTGGAGCGGACAGGGTTTGAGGTGGGGGGCCAACGTCCTGACTTTC.

The CDR3 sequence: CASSSRDFTDTQYF. Written as DNA, the CDR3 is TGTGCCAGCAGCTCCCGGGACTTCACAGATACGCAGTATTTT. This chain links TRBV5-4 with TRBJ2-3; the D gene is possibly TRBD2 (6 bases). The germline V gene encodes CDR1 SGHNT and CDR2 YYREEE (reference sequence). The CDR3 is 14 amino acids. Trimming cost V 3 bases and J 2 bases, with 10 bases left between them.

CDR3 residues: CASSPPSGLYGYTF. The DNA for the CDR3 is TGTGCCAGCTCACCACCCTCAGGGTTATATGGCTACACCTTC. The chain recombines TRBV18 with TRBJ1-2, with D tentatively TRBD1 (5 bases). Trimming shortened V by 0 bases and J by 5 bases, and 10 bases separated the two germline ends. CDR1 is KGHSH, CDR2 LQKENI, per germline. The CDR3 totals 14 residues.

This chain joins TRBV28 and TRBJ2-1; TRBD1 matches at 8 bases. This CDR3 has 16 residues. Germline assignment: CDR1 MDHEN and CDR2 SYDVKM. J was trimmed by 7 bases and V by 5 bases; bases with no gene match: 13. The CDR3 DNA reads TGTGCCAGCAGTCCCTGGGGCAGGGGGCTCCAGAATGAGCAGTTCTTC. It codes for CASSPWGRGLQNEQFF.